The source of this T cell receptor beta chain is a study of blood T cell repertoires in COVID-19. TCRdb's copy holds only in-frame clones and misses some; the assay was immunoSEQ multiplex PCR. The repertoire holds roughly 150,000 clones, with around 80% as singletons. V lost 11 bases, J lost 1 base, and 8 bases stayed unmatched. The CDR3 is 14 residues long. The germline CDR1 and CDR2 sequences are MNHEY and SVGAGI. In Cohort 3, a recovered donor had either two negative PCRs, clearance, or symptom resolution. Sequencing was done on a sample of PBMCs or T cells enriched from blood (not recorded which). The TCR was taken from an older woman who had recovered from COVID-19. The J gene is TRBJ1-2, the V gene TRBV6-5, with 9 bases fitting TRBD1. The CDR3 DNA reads TGTGCCGGAGCACCGGGACAGGGTAACTATGGCTACACCTTC. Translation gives CAGAPGQGNYGYTF.